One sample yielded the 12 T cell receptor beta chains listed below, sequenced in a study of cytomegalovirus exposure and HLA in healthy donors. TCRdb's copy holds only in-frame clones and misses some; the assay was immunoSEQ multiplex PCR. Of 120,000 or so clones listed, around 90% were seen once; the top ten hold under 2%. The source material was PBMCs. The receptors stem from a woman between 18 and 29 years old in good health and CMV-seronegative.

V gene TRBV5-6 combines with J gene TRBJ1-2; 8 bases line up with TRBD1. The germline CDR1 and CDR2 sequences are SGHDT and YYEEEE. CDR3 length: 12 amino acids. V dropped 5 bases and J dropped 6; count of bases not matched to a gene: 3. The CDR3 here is CASRQGADGYTF. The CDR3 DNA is TGTGCCAGCAGGCAGGGGGCGGATGGCTACACCTTC.

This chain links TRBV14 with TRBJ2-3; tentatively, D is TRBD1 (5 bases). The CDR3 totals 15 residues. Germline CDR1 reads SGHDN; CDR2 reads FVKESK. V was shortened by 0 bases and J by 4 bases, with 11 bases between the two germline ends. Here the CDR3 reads CASSQDWQGSDTQYF. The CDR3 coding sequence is TGTGCCAGCAGCCAAGATTGGCAGGGTTCAGATACGCAGTATTTT. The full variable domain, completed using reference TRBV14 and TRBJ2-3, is EAGVTQFPSHSVIEKGQTVTLRCDPISGHDNLYWYRRVMGKEIKFLLHFVKESKQDESGMPNNRFLAERTGGTYSTLKVQPAELEDSGVYFCASSQDWQGSDTQYFGPGTRLTVL.

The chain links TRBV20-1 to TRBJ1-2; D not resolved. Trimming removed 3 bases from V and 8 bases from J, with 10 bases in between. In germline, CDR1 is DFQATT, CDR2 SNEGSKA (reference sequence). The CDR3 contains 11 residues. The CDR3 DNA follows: TGCAGTGCTAGTGTAGATTTCGGCTACACCTTC. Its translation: CSASVDFGYTF.

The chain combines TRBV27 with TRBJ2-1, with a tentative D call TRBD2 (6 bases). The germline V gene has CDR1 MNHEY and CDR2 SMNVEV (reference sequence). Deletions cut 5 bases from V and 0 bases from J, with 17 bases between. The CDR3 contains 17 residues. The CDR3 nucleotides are TGTGCCAGCAGTAGCCGGGACTTCTTAAACTCCTACAATGAGCAGTTCTTC. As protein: CASSSRDFLNSYNEQFF.

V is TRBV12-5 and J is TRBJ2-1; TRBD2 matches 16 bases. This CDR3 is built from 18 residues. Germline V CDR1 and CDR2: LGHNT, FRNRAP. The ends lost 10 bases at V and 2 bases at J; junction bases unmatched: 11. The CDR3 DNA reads TGTGCTACCACAACTGGGACTAGCGGGAGGGCCACCTACAATGAGCAGTTCTTC. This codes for CATTTGTSGRATYNEQFF.

The CDR3 sequence is CASSPLRRGQDYEQYF. The CDR3 DNA reads as TGTGCCAGCTCACCACTGCGAAGGGGGCAAGACTACGAGCAGTACTTC. The chain employs TRBV18 and TRBJ2-7; 7 bases fit TRBD1. CDR1 is KGHSH, CDR2 LQKENI, per germline. The CDR3 is made up of 16 amino acids. The J segment lost 3 bases and the V segment lost 1 base, leaving 9 bases of the junction unmatched.

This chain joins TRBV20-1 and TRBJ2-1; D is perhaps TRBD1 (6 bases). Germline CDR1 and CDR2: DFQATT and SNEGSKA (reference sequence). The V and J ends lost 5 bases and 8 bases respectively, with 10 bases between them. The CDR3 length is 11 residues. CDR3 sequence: CSAGDRYEQFF. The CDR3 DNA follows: TGCAGTGCTGGCGACAGGTATGAGCAGTTCTTC.

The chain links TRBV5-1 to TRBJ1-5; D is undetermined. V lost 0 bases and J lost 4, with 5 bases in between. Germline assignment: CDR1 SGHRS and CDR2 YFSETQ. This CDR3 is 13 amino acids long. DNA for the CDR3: TGCGCCAGCAGCTTGGGGGAGAATCAGCCCCAGCATTTT. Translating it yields CASSLGENQPQHF.

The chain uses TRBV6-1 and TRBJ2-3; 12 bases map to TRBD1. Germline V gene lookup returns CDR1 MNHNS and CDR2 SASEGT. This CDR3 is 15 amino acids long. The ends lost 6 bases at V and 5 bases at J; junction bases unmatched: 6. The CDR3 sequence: CASRTGTGGLDTQYF. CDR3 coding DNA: TGTGCCAGCAGGACCGGGACAGGGGGCTTAGATACGCAGTATTTT.

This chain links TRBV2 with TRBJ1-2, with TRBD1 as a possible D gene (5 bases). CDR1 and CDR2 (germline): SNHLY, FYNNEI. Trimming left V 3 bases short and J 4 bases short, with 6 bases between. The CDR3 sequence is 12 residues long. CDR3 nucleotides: TGTGCCAGCAGTGATCAGGGCTATGGCTACACCTTC. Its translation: CASSDQGYGYTF.

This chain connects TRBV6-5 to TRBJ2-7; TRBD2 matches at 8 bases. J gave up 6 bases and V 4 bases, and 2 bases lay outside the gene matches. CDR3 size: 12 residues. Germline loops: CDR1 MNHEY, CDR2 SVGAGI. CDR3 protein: CASSWRGAEQYF. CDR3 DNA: TGTGCCAGCAGTTGGCGGGGGGCCGAGCAGTACTTC.

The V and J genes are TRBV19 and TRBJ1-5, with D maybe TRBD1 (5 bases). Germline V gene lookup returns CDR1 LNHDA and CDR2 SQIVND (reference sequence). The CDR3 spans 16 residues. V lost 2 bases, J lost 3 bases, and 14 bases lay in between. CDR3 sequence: CASSILGGENNQPQHF. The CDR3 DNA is TGTGCCAGTAGTATATTGGGGGGAGAAAACAATCAGCCCCAGCATTTT.